Listed below are T cell receptor beta chains from one sample, sequenced in a study of radiation and T cells in renal cell carcinoma. Data came from immunoSEQ multiplex PCR; TCRdb stores just in-frame clones and leaves some out. The sample records 130,000 to 150,000 clones, about 88% being singletons. The material was blood, obtained from a patient whose treatment included radiotherapy and nephrectomy. The source of these receptors is a woman between 45 and 60 years old with renal cell carcinoma. The CDR3 runs from the conserved cysteine through the conserved F or W. The order of the fields is clone size, V gene, D gene, J gene, CDR3 DNA, CDR3 protein. The D gene is left open where the match is weak. Clone size is stated in some rows and not others, as once, few, many or a class when expanded.

clone_size: .
v_call: TRBV5-1
d_call: .
j_call: TRBJ1-6
cdr3_nt: TGCGCCAGCAGCCCTCGACGGGACTCTAATTCACCCCTCCACTTT
cdr3_aa: CASSPRRDSNSPLHF

clone_size: many
v_call: TRBV5-8
d_call: .
j_call: TRBJ2-5
cdr3_nt: TGTGCCAGCAGCTTGGGGACAAGGAGAGACCAAGAGACCCAGTACTTC
cdr3_aa: CASSLGTRRDQETQYF

clone_size: .
v_call: TRBV6-1
d_call: TRBD1
j_call: TRBJ2-5
cdr3_nt: TGTGCCAGCAGTGCCGACAGGGTGGAGACCCAGTACTTC
cdr3_aa: CASSADRVETQYF

clone_size: once
v_call: TRBV2
d_call: TRBD1
j_call: TRBJ1-2
cdr3_nt: TGTGCCAGCAGTCGACAGGGAAACTATGGCTACACCTTC
cdr3_aa: CASSRQGNYGYTF

clone_size: .
v_call: TRBV11-3
d_call: .
j_call: TRBJ2-7
cdr3_nt: TGTGCCAGCAGCTCCCCCCAGGGGAGCGAGCAGTACTTC
cdr3_aa: CASSSPQGSEQYF

clone_size: .
v_call: TRBV2
d_call: TRBD2
j_call: TRBJ2-5
cdr3_nt: TGTGCCAGCAGTGATAACGGGGGGGCCGGGGAGACCCAGTACTTC
cdr3_aa: CASSDNGGAGETQYF

clone_size: .
v_call: TRBV2
d_call: .
j_call: TRBJ1-5
cdr3_nt: TGTGCCAGCAGTAGGTACCGGAGGAGCAATCAGCCCCAGCATTTT
cdr3_aa: CASSRYRRSNQPQHF

clone_size: .
v_call: TRBV18
d_call: .
j_call: TRBJ2-5
cdr3_nt: TGTGCCAGCTCACCACCCAACAGCCTCCAAGAGACCCAGTACTTC
cdr3_aa: CASSPPNSLQETQYF

clone_size: .
v_call: TRBV15
d_call: .
j_call: TRBJ2-7
cdr3_nt: TGTGCCACCAGAGGTAGGGCTTCCTACGAGCAGTACTTC
cdr3_aa: CATRGRASYEQYF

clone_size: .
v_call: TRBV11-2
d_call: TRBD1
j_call: TRBJ2-7
cdr3_nt: TGTGCCAGCAGCTTAATGACAGGGGCCCACGAGCAGTACTTC
cdr3_aa: CASSLMTGAHEQYF

clone_size: .
v_call: TRBV12-5
d_call: TRBD1
j_call: TRBJ1-5
cdr3_nt: TGTGCTAGTGGACAGGACAGGTCAGATCAGCCCCAGCATTTT
cdr3_aa: CASGQDRSDQPQHF

clone_size: .
v_call: TRBV5-6
d_call: .
j_call: TRBJ1-2
cdr3_nt: TGTGCCAGCAGCTTGATACTATCGGGCTACACCTTC
cdr3_aa: CASSLILSGYTF

clone_size: .
v_call: TRBV4-1
d_call: .
j_call: TRBJ1-2
cdr3_nt: TGCGCCAGCAGCCAAGGGCCTTCGACCCTTGACTATGGCTACACCTTC
cdr3_aa: CASSQGPSTLDYGYTF

clone_size: .
v_call: TRBV2
d_call: .
j_call: TRBJ1-2
cdr3_nt: TGTGCCAGCAGGGGGGGTGGGATCTATGGCTACACCTTC
cdr3_aa: CASRGGGIYGYTF

clone_size: .
v_call: TRBV30
d_call: .
j_call: TRBJ1-5
cdr3_nt: TGTGCCTTTGGACAAATTAATAGCAATCAGCCCCAGCATTTT
cdr3_aa: CAFGQINSNQPQHF

clone_size: .
v_call: TRBV5-1
d_call: .
j_call: TRBJ2-7
cdr3_nt: TGCGCCAGCAGGGATATCCTTGGGGGGAAGTACGAGCAGTACTTC
cdr3_aa: CASRDILGGKYEQYF

clone_size: .
v_call: TRBV7-5
d_call: .
j_call: TRBJ1-2
cdr3_nt: TGTGCCAGAAGCTTAGTGGACAGGGTGAAGAACTATGGCTACACCTTC
cdr3_aa: CARSLVDRVKNYGYTF

clone_size: .
v_call: TRBV29-1
d_call: TRBD2
j_call: TRBJ2-3
cdr3_nt: TGCAGCGTTGAGCGGGGGGGCACAGATACGCAGTATTTT
cdr3_aa: CSVERGGTDTQYF

clone_size: .
v_call: TRBV5-4
d_call: .
j_call: TRBJ2-3
cdr3_nt: TGTGCCAGCAGCTTGGGACGGCCTAGCACAGATACGCAGTATTTT
cdr3_aa: CASSLGRPSTDTQYF

clone_size: once
v_call: TRBV19
d_call: .
j_call: TRBJ2-2
cdr3_nt: TGTGCCAGTAATATGGACAACACCGGGGAGCTGTTTTTT
cdr3_aa: CASNMDNTGELFF

clone_size: .
v_call: TRBV6-1
d_call: .
j_call: TRBJ1-6
cdr3_nt: TGTGTTTCTAGTCGGGTTCGGCAAAACAATTCACCCCTCCACTTT
cdr3_aa: CVSSRVRQNNSPLHF

clone_size: .
v_call: TRBV19
d_call: .
j_call: TRBJ2-2
cdr3_nt: TGTGCCAGTAGGGACGGCCCCGCGAACACCGGGGAGCTGTTTTTT
cdr3_aa: CASRDGPANTGELFF

clone_size: .
v_call: TRBV7-8
d_call: .
j_call: TRBJ2-1
cdr3_nt: TGTGCCAGCAGCTTGAGTCGGGCCAGCGATGAGCAGTTCTTC
cdr3_aa: CASSLSRASDEQFF

clone_size: .
v_call: TRBV7-6
d_call: TRBD2
j_call: TRBJ2-3
cdr3_nt: TGTGCCAGCAGCTTAGACGGGGGGACTAGCGGCACAGATACGCAGTATTTT
cdr3_aa: CASSLDGGTSGTDTQYF

clone_size: .
v_call: TRBV2
d_call: .
j_call: TRBJ1-2
cdr3_nt: TGTGCCAGCAGACAGATCTATGGCTACACCTTC
cdr3_aa: CASRQIYGYTF

clone_size: few
v_call: TRBV9
d_call: .
j_call: TRBJ1-2
cdr3_nt: TGTGCCAGCAGCGGGACAGCTAACTATGGCTACACCTTC
cdr3_aa: CASSGTANYGYTF

clone_size: .
v_call: TRBV29-1
d_call: .
j_call: TRBJ2-2
cdr3_nt: TGCAGCGTTCCCGGTGGGGTTTCCGCCGGGGAGCTGTTTTTT
cdr3_aa: CSVPGGVSAGELFF

clone_size: .
v_call: TRBV7-2
d_call: .
j_call: TRBJ1-3
cdr3_nt: TGTGCCAGCAGCTTAGGAGGGTTTGGAAACACCATATATTTT
cdr3_aa: CASSLGGFGNTIYF